Listed below are T cell receptor beta chains from one sample, sequenced in a study of blood T cell repertoires in COVID-19. TCRdb keeps only in-frame clones here, not all; method: immunoSEQ multiplex PCR. Among about 62,000 clones listed, under 85% were seen once. Source material: peripheral blood. The receptor source for this set is a woman in her forties or fifties with active or convalescent COVID-19. The CDR3 runs from the conserved cysteine through the conserved F or W. D genes are given only for firm matches. Rows may omit the clone size; those that give it use once, few, many or a size class.

j_call v_call d_call clone_size cdr3_aa cdr3_nt
TRBJ1-1 TRBV27 . many CASSPRQTMNTEAFF TGTGCCAGCAGTCCCCGACAGACCATGAACACTGAAGCTTTCTTT
TRBJ1-1 TRBV7-8 TRBD1 . CASSRDRAEAFF TGTGCCAGCAGCCGCGACAGGGCTGAAGCTTTCTTT
TRBJ1-5 TRBV6-5 . . CASSSLAASNQPQHF TGTGCCAGCAGTTCACTCGCGGCGAGCAATCAGCCCCAGCATTTT
TRBJ2-3 TRBV11-2 . . CASSPIRGRDTQYF TGTGCCAGCAGCCCGATTCGAGGCCGGGATACGCAGTATTTT
TRBJ1-5 TRBV2 . . CASGGSNQPQHF TGTGCCAGCGGGGGGAGCAATCAGCCCCAGCATTTT
TRBJ2-1 TRBV2 TRBD2 . CASRGLAGGGDYNEQFF TGTGCCAGCAGAGGACTAGCGGGAGGGGGAGACTACAATGAGCAGTTCTTC
TRBJ1-6 TRBV4-2 . . CASSQWRSSPLHF TGTGCCAGCAGCCAGTGGCGGAGTTCACCCCTCCACTTT
TRBJ1-1 TRBV5-1 . . CASSGTQTNTEAFF TGCGCCAGCAGCGGGACACAAACGAACACTGAAGCTTTCTTT
TRBJ2-3 TRBV5-1 . . CASSLARSPPDTQYF TGCGCCAGCAGCTTGGCCCGGAGTCCGCCAGATACGCAGTATTTT
TRBJ1-1 TRBV5-1 . . CASSLTGQDTEAFF TGCGCCAGCAGCCTTACAGGGCAAGACACTGAAGCTTTCTTT
TRBJ2-7 TRBV13 TRBD2 . CASSSLAGGLDEQYF TGTGCCAGCAGCTCACTAGCGGGAGGTCTGGACGAGCAGTACTTC
TRBJ2-7 TRBV6-2/TRBV6-3 TRBD2 . CASSTMRGSGRHEQYF TGTGCCAGCAGCACTATGCGGGGTAGCGGGAGGCACGAGCAGTACTTC
TRBJ1-1 TRBV18 TRBD1 . CASSIRDRGRNTEAFF TGTGCCAGCTCAATCCGGGACAGGGGGCGAAACACTGAAGCTTTCTTT
TRBJ2-7 TRBV6-6 . . CASRQAGYEQYF TGTGCCAGCAGACAGGCGGGGTACGAGCAGTACTTC
TRBJ1-1 TRBV3-1/TRBV3-2 . . CASSPHRDTDTEAFF TGTGCCAGCAGCCCCCACCGGGACACCGACACTGAAGCTTTCTTT
TRBJ1-1 TRBV7-8 TRBD1 once CASSPRTGQNTEAFF TGTGCCAGCAGCCCCCGGACAGGGCAGAACACTGAAGCTTTCTTT
TRBJ1-1 TRBV24-1 TRBD1 . CATSDLTGGITEAFF TGTGCCACCAGTGACCTGACAGGGGGAATCACTGAAGCTTTCTTT
TRBJ2-7 TRBV6-2/TRBV6-3 . . CASSYVLTGWGYEQYF TGTGCCAGCAGTTACGTACTAACGGGATGGGGCTACGAGCAGTACTTC
TRBJ2-3 TRBV24-1 TRBD2 . CATSVTSGMEGTQYF TGTGCCACCAGTGTTACTAGCGGGATGGAAGGTACGCAGTATTTT
TRBJ1-2 TRBV7-9 . few CASTHGGRQFGGYTF TGTGCCAGCACTCACGGGGGGCGACAGTTTGGTGGCTACACCTTC
TRBJ1-1 TRBV19 TRBD1 . CASSWQTGVNTEAFF TGTGCCAGTAGTTGGCAAACAGGGGTGAACACTGAAGCTTTCTTT
TRBJ1-1 TRBV10-1 TRBD1 . CASLARDRVPWGTEAFF TGCGCCAGCCTCGCCAGGGACAGGGTCCCCTGGGGCACTGAAGCTTTCTTT
TRBJ2-7 TRBV2 TRBD2 . CASSRGSYYEQYF TGTGCCAGCAGTCGCGGGAGCTACTACGAGCAGTACTTC
TRBJ1-1 TRBV5-1 . medium-sized CASSRRGTTEAFF TGCGCCAGCAGCCGAAGGGGGACAACTGAAGCTTTCTTT
TRBJ2-5 TRBV29-1 . . CSIDGGRRAQYF TGCTCTATTGACGGGGGGCGAAGGGCCCAGTACTTC
TRBJ2-1 TRBV11-2 TRBD2 . CASSTTTGTIYNEQFF TGTGCCAGCAGCACGACGACCGGGACTATATACAATGAGCAGTTCTTC
TRBJ1-2 TRBV6-5 TRBD1 . CASAVPGTVYGYTF TGTGCCAGCGCGGTCCCCGGGACAGTCTATGGCTACACCTTC
TRBJ1-1 TRBV19 TRBD1 . CASSIRQGIGQTEAFF TGTGCCAGTAGTATCCGACAGGGGATCGGGCAGACTGAAGCTTTCTTT
TRBJ1-5 TRBV30 TRBD1 . CAWSVVGTGDRSNQPQHF TGTGCCTGGAGTGTAGTAGGGACAGGGGATAGAAGCAATCAGCCCCAGCATTTT
TRBJ1-5 TRBV19 . once CASRGQTAPYSNQPQHF TGTGCCAGTAGGGGGCAGACAGCTCCCTATAGCAATCAGCCCCAGCATTTT
TRBJ2-1 TRBV3-1/TRBV3-2 . medium-sized CASSQYSDNEQFF TGTGCCAGCAGCCAATATTCAGACAATGAGCAGTTCTTC
TRBJ1-4 TRBV2 . . CASSVVGVSANEKLFF TGTGCCAGCAGTGTTGTAGGGGTCTCAGCTAATGAAAAACTGTTTTTT
TRBJ2-5 TRBV2 . . CASSEGLIGTQYF TGTGCCAGCAGTGAGGGGCTAATCGGGACCCAGTACTTC
TRBJ2-5 TRBV19 . once CASSVHRNQETQYF TGTGCCAGTAGTGTCCACAGGAACCAAGAGACCCAGTACTTC
TRBJ1-2 TRBV9 . few CASSPDSYGYTF TGTGCCAGCAGCCCCGACAGCTATGGCTACACCTTC
TRBJ1-1 TRBV10-3 . few CAIRGQPNTEAFF TGTGCCATCAGAGGACAGCCGAACACTGAAGCTTTCTTT
TRBJ2-2 TRBV25-1 . . CASSESGTGELFF TGTGCCAGCAGTGAATCCGGCACCGGGGAGCTGTTTTTT
TRBJ1-2 TRBV7-2 . . CASSSQGGNYGYTF TGTGCCAGCAGCTCACAGGGAGGGAACTATGGCTACACCTTC
TRBJ2-7 TRBV5-1 TRBD1 . CASSLVETGTYEQYF TGCGCCAGCAGCTTGGTGGAGACAGGGACCTACGAGCAGTACTTC
TRBJ2-7 TRBV5-5 . . CASSLNWGPYEQYF TGTGCCAGCAGCCTAAACTGGGGGCCCTACGAGCAGTACTTC
TRBJ2-3 TRBV19 . . CASRWRTDTQYF TGTGCCAGTAGGTGGCGCACAGATACGCAGTATTTT
TRBJ2-3 TRBV2 . . CASSERLASTDTLYF TGTGCCAGCAGTGAGAGGCTAGCCAGCACAGATACGCTGTATTTT
TRBJ2-5 TRBV5-4 TRBD2 few CASSLGGGETQYF TGTGCCAGCAGCTTGGGGGGGGGTGAGACCCAGTACTTC
TRBJ2-7 TRBV2 TRBD2 . CASTGTSGNYEQYF TGTGCCAGCACCGGGACTAGCGGGAACTACGAGCAGTACTTC
TRBJ1-2 TRBV29-1 . . CSVEQGYTF TGCAGCGTTGAACAGGGCTACACCTTC
TRBJ1-3 TRBV9 . . CASSPIGVGNTIYF TGTGCCAGCAGCCCCATAGGGGTTGGAAACACCATATATTTT